Listed below are T cell receptor beta chains from one sample, sequenced in a study of regulatory T cells in long-lasting Graves disease. Each CDR3 protein is one row after TCRdb ran MiXCR on the multiplex PCR reads. The data contain about 420,000 distinct CDR3 sequences, around 15% of them singletons. These records were also assigned to another study, of T cells in Graves' hyperthyroidism and ophthalmopathy.

The sample was peripheral blood mononuclear cells (PBMCs), taken at new diagnosis, from a patient treated with antithyroid drugs. Receptors originate from a woman aged 18 to 35 with Graves disease. The CDR3 runs from the conserved cysteine through the conserved F or W. A D gene is named only where the DNA matches it firmly. Clone size appears in some rows only: once, few, many, or a class for an expanded clone.

j_call: TRBJ1-1; d_call: NA; clone_size: many; v_call: TRBV20-1; cdr3_nt: TGCAGTGCTAGAGTTCGTAAAATGAACACTGAAGCTTTCTTT; cdr3_aa: CSARVRKMNTEAFF
j_call: TRBJ2-4; d_call: NA; clone_size: NA; v_call: TRBV5-5; cdr3_nt: TGTGCCAGCAGCTTTGATTGGGCTAGGGACATTCAGTACTTC; cdr3_aa: CASSFDWARDIQYF
j_call: TRBJ2-5; d_call: NA; clone_size: NA; v_call: TRBV19; cdr3_nt: TGTGCCAGTAGTAAGGCAGGGGATATAGAGACCCAGTACTTC; cdr3_aa: CASSKAGDIETQYF
j_call: TRBJ2-2; d_call: NA; clone_size: few; v_call: TRBV6-2/TRBV6-3; cdr3_nt: TGTGCCAGCAGAGAAGTTTCCGGGGAGCTGTTTTTT; cdr3_aa: CASREVSGELFF
j_call: TRBJ2-3; d_call: NA; clone_size: many; v_call: TRBV7-2; cdr3_nt: TGTGCCAGCAGCCCAACCGGACCAGATACGCAGTATTTT; cdr3_aa: CASSPTGPDTQYF
j_call: TRBJ1-1; d_call: NA; clone_size: many; v_call: TRBV29-1; cdr3_nt: TGCAGCGTTGAAGGTGGCCAACTGAACACTGAAGCTTTCTTT; cdr3_aa: CSVEGGQLNTEAFF
j_call: TRBJ1-1; d_call: TRBD1; clone_size: NA; v_call: TRBV29-1; cdr3_nt: TGCAGCGTGGAGGGCCGGCTGACAGGGGGACAAGCTTTCTTT; cdr3_aa: CSVEGRLTGGQAFF
j_call: TRBJ2-7; d_call: TRBD1; clone_size: many; v_call: TRBV12-3/TRBV12-4; cdr3_nt: TGTGCCAGCAGTTCGTCGGACAGGAGCCAATACGAGCAGTACTTC; cdr3_aa: CASSSSDRSQYEQYF
j_call: TRBJ2-7; d_call: TRBD1; clone_size: many; v_call: TRBV7-8; cdr3_nt: TGTGCCAGCAGCTTAGACAACCCGGGACAGGGAGGTGAGCAGTACTTC; cdr3_aa: CASSLDNPGQGGEQYF
j_call: TRBJ1-4; d_call: NA; clone_size: NA; v_call: TRBV29-1; cdr3_nt: TGCAGCGCCGCTGGGGGGGCTTATAATGAAAAACTGTTTTTT; cdr3_aa: CSAAGGAYNEKLFF
j_call: TRBJ1-2; d_call: TRBD1; clone_size: many; v_call: TRBV6-1; cdr3_nt: TGTGCCAGCAATCTAGACAGGGGCTATGGCTACACCTTC; cdr3_aa: CASNLDRGYGYTF
j_call: TRBJ2-6; d_call: NA; clone_size: NA; v_call: TRBV7-2; cdr3_nt: TGTGCCAGCAGCTTAGGTGGGGCCCTTGTCGACCTGACTTTC; cdr3_aa: CASSLGGALVDLTF
j_call: TRBJ2-7; d_call: NA; clone_size: few; v_call: TRBV25-1; cdr3_nt: TGTGCCAGCAGTGATAGGCCCTCCTACGAGCAGTACTTC; cdr3_aa: CASSDRPSYEQYF
j_call: TRBJ2-1; d_call: NA; clone_size: NA; v_call: TRBV4-1; cdr3_nt: TGCGCCAGCAGCCAAGATCCTGGAGGGTCAATACCGGGGGAGCAGTTCTTC; cdr3_aa: CASSQDPGGSIPGEQFF
j_call: TRBJ1-2; d_call: NA; clone_size: many; v_call: TRBV5-1; cdr3_nt: TGCGCCAGCAGCTTGGGGCAGAACTCCTATGGCTACACCTTC; cdr3_aa: CASSLGQNSYGYTF
j_call: TRBJ2-7; d_call: TRBD2; clone_size: many; v_call: TRBV7-2; cdr3_nt: TGTGCCAGCAGCTTTGGGACTAGCGGGGACCCCTACGAGCAGTACTTC; cdr3_aa: CASSFGTSGDPYEQYF
j_call: TRBJ2-7; d_call: TRBD2; clone_size: many; v_call: TRBV7-2; cdr3_nt: TGTGCCAGCAGCTTAGTGGCTAGCGGGAGGTCCGAGCAGTACTTC; cdr3_aa: CASSLVASGRSEQYF
j_call: TRBJ2-1; d_call: TRBD2; clone_size: few; v_call: TRBV3-1; cdr3_nt: TGTGCCAGCAGCCAAGAGGGACTAGCGGCCTTAGGGGGCAATGAGCAGTTCTTC; cdr3_aa: CASSQEGLAALGGNEQFF
j_call: TRBJ2-1; d_call: NA; clone_size: many; v_call: TRBV7-2; cdr3_nt: TGTGCCAGCACCTATGGGACTCCGAGGCGGAATGAGCAGTTCTTC; cdr3_aa: CASTYGTPRRNEQFF
j_call: TRBJ2-7; d_call: NA; clone_size: many; v_call: TRBV20-1; cdr3_nt: TGCAGTGCTAGGGGACAAGGAGGTTCCTACGAGCAGTACTTC; cdr3_aa: CSARGQGGSYEQYF
j_call: TRBJ2-3; d_call: NA; clone_size: many; v_call: TRBV20-1; cdr3_nt: TGCAGTGCTAGAGACAGGGGTAGCACAGATACGCAGTATTTT; cdr3_aa: CSARDRGSTDTQYF
j_call: TRBJ1-4; d_call: NA; clone_size: many; v_call: TRBV28; cdr3_nt: TGTGCCAGCAGTTACTCAACTAATGAAAAACTGTTTTTT; cdr3_aa: CASSYSTNEKLFF
j_call: TRBJ2-1; d_call: TRBD2; clone_size: NA; v_call: TRBV5-8; cdr3_nt: TGTGCCAGCAGCTTGGAAACGGGACTAGCGGGAGGGCCCCATGAGCAGTTCTTC; cdr3_aa: CASSLETGLAGGPHEQFF
j_call: TRBJ2-1; d_call: TRBD2; clone_size: many; v_call: TRBV6-2/TRBV6-3; cdr3_nt: TGTGCCAGCAGTATCCAACTAGCGGGAGTCAATGAGCAGTTCTTC; cdr3_aa: CASSIQLAGVNEQFF
j_call: TRBJ2-5; d_call: NA; clone_size: NA; v_call: TRBV11-2; cdr3_nt: TGTGCCAGCAGCTCTGACAGGACCTTCCAAGAGACCCAGTACTTC; cdr3_aa: CASSSDRTFQETQYF
j_call: TRBJ2-1; d_call: NA; clone_size: NA; v_call: TRBV4-1; cdr3_nt: TGCGCCAGCAGCCAAACTCCTACGGATTACAATGAGCAGTTCTTC; cdr3_aa: CASSQTPTDYNEQFF
j_call: TRBJ2-2; d_call: NA; clone_size: few; v_call: TRBV5-1; cdr3_nt: TGCGCCAGCAGCCCTGGGCGGCTAGCAGACACCGGGGAGCTGTTTTTT; cdr3_aa: CASSPGRLADTGELFF
j_call: TRBJ2-1; d_call: TRBD2; clone_size: few; v_call: TRBV3-1; cdr3_nt: TGTGCCAGCAGCCAACGGCTAGCGGGCCTTAGCTCCTACAATGAGCAGTTCTTC; cdr3_aa: CASSQRLAGLSSYNEQFF
j_call: TRBJ1-1; d_call: NA; clone_size: NA; v_call: TRBV6-1; cdr3_nt: TGTGCCAGCAGTAATGTGGGGGCTACTGAAGCTTTCTTT; cdr3_aa: CASSNVGATEAFF
j_call: TRBJ2-2; d_call: TRBD2; clone_size: NA; v_call: TRBV20-1; cdr3_nt: TGCAGTGCTAGAGATTTGCGGGGAGGGCCCGCCGGGGAGCTGTTTTTT; cdr3_aa: CSARDLRGGPAGELFF
j_call: TRBJ2-3; d_call: TRBD2; clone_size: few; v_call: TRBV5-1; cdr3_nt: TGCGCCAGCAGGAGGGGATATGGCGGGAGTCGGACAGATACGCAGTATTTT; cdr3_aa: CASRRGYGGSRTDTQYF
j_call: TRBJ2-5; d_call: NA; clone_size: many; v_call: TRBV29-1; cdr3_nt: TGCAGCGTCCCGAACCCCCTAGTGGCGGAGACCCAGTACTTC; cdr3_aa: CSVPNPLVAETQYF
j_call: TRBJ1-5; d_call: NA; clone_size: many; v_call: TRBV20-1; cdr3_nt: TGCAGTGCCTATGGACAGAGCAATCAGCCCCAGCATTTT; cdr3_aa: CSAYGQSNQPQHF
j_call: TRBJ1-1; d_call: TRBD1; clone_size: NA; v_call: TRBV7-2; cdr3_nt: TGCGCCAGCAGCCTTTCGGACAGGGGATACACTGAAGCTTTCTTT; cdr3_aa: CASSLSDRGYTEAFF
j_call: TRBJ2-3; d_call: NA; clone_size: many; v_call: TRBV2; cdr3_nt: TGTGCCAGCAGAGGGGTCACAAGCACAGATACGCAGTATTTT; cdr3_aa: CASRGVTSTDTQYF
j_call: TRBJ2-1; d_call: TRBD2; clone_size: NA; v_call: TRBV5-1; cdr3_nt: TGCGCCAGCAGCCGAACCCCCATGAGCGGGAGGACCTACAATGAGCAGTTCTTC; cdr3_aa: CASSRTPMSGRTYNEQFF
j_call: TRBJ2-1; d_call: NA; clone_size: NA; v_call: TRBV7-8; cdr3_nt: TGTGCCAGCAGCAACCTGGGGGGGGGCTCTGAGCAGTTCTTC; cdr3_aa: CASSNLGGGSEQFF
j_call: TRBJ1-1; d_call: NA; clone_size: many; v_call: TRBV7-9; cdr3_nt: TGTGCCAGCAGCTTAGGGACCGAGGGCACTGAAGCTTTCTTT; cdr3_aa: CASSLGTEGTEAFF
j_call: TRBJ1-1; d_call: NA; clone_size: NA; v_call: TRBV19; cdr3_nt: TGTGCCAGTAGTATAAGGGGAGACACTGAAGCTTTCTTT; cdr3_aa: CASSIRGDTEAFF
j_call: TRBJ2-7; d_call: NA; clone_size: many; v_call: TRBV20-1; cdr3_nt: TGCAGTGCTAGTGCCCCCGGGTTCGCGGAGCAGTACTTC; cdr3_aa: CSASAPGFAEQYF
j_call: TRBJ2-1; d_call: NA; clone_size: many; v_call: TRBV12-3/TRBV12-4; cdr3_nt: TGTGCCAGCAGGCTTGGTGGGAACAATGAGCAGTTCTTC; cdr3_aa: CASRLGGNNEQFF
j_call: TRBJ2-1; d_call: TRBD2; clone_size: many; v_call: TRBV2; cdr3_nt: TGTGCCAGCAGTGATAGCGGGGCGCGGTACAATGAGCAGTTCTTC; cdr3_aa: CASSDSGARYNEQFF
j_call: TRBJ2-3; d_call: NA; clone_size: many; v_call: TRBV6-1; cdr3_nt: TGTGCCAGCAGTCCTGACCTGATCACAGATACGCAGTATTTT; cdr3_aa: CASSPDLITDTQYF
j_call: TRBJ2-7; d_call: TRBD2; clone_size: NA; v_call: TRBV29-1; cdr3_nt: TGCAGCGCCCTTAGCGGGAGGACCTACGAGCAGTACTTC; cdr3_aa: CSALSGRTYEQYF
j_call: TRBJ2-2; d_call: TRBD2; clone_size: few; v_call: TRBV10-2; cdr3_nt: TGCGCCAGCAGTGAGCCCGGGAGGGGATTCGGGGAGCTGTTTTTT; cdr3_aa: CASSEPGRGFGELFF
j_call: TRBJ2-7; d_call: NA; clone_size: many; v_call: TRBV30; cdr3_nt: TGTGCCTGGAGTGTAGGGTCTTACGAGCAGTACTTC; cdr3_aa: CAWSVGSYEQYF